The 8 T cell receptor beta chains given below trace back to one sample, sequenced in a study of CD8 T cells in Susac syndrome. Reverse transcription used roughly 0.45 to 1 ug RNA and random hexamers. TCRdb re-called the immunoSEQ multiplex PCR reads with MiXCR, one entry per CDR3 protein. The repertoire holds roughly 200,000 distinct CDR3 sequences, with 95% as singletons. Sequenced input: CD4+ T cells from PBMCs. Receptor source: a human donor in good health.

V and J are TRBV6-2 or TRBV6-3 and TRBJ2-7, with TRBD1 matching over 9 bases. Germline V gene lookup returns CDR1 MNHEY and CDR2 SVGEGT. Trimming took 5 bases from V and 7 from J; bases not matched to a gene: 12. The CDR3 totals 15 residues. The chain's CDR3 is CASSRPGQGLYEQYV. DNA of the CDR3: TGTGCCAGCAGTCGACCGGGACAGGGACTTTATGAGCAGTACGTC.

CDR3 DNA: TGTGCCAGCAGTCCCGGGACAGGGGACAATCAGCCCCAGCATTTT. Translation gives CASSPGTGDNQPQHF. The V gene is TRBV6-2 or TRBV6-3, the J gene TRBJ1-5; the match to TRBD1 covers 10 bases. CDR1 and CDR2 from the germline V gene are MNHEY and SVGEGT. V was clipped by 5 bases and J by 3 bases; unmatched bases: 4. This CDR3 spans 15 amino acids.

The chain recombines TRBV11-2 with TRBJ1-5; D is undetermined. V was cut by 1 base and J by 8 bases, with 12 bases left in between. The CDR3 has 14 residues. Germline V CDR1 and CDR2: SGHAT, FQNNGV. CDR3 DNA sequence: TGTGCCAGCAGCTTAGGACTCTCCGTCGAGCCCCAGCATTTT. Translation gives CASSLGLSVEPQHF.

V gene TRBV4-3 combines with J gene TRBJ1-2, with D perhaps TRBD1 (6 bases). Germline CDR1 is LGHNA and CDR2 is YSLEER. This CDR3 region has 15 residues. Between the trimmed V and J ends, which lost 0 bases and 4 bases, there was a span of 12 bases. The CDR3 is CASSQDPRGAYGYTF. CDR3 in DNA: TGCGCCAGCAGCCAAGATCCCCGGGGGGCCTATGGCTACACCTTC.

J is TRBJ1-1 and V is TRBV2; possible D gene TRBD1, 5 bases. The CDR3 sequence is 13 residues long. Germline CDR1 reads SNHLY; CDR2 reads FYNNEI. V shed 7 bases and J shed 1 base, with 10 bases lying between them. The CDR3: CASKQESNTEAFF. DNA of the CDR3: TGTGCCAGCAAACAGGAGTCGAACACTGAAGCTTTCTTT.

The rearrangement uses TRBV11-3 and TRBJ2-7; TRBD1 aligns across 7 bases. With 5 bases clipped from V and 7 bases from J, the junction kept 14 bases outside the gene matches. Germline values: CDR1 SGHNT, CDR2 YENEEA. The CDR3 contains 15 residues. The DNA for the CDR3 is TGTGCCAGCAGCAGAGGGACAGTCCCCGGCGGGGAGCAGTACTTC. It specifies CASSRGTVPGGEQYF.

CDR3 amino acids: CSARRASGAVSEYF. In DNA, the CDR3 is TGCAGTGCTAGAAGGGCTAGCGGCGCAGTATCCGAGTATTTT. V gene TRBV20-1 combines with J gene TRBJ2-3; 7 bases agree with TRBD2. Looked up from germline, CDR1 is DFQATT and CDR2 is SNEGSKA (reference sequence). This CDR3 spans 14 amino acids. V shed 2 bases, J shed 13 bases, and the junction held 15 bases outside the gene matches.

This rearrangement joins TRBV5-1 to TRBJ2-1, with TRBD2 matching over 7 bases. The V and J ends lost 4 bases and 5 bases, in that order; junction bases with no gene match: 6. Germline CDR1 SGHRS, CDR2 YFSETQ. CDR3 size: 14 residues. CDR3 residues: CASSSGTTNNEQFF. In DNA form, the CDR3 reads TGCGCCAGCAGCAGCGGGACCACGAACAATGAGCAGTTCTTC. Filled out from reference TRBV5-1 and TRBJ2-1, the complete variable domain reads KAGVTQTPRYLIKTRGQQVTLSCSPISGHRSVSWYQQTPGQGLQFLFEYFSETQRNKGNFPGRFSGRQFSNSRSEMNVSTLELGDSALYLCASSSGTTNNEQFFGPGTRLTVL.